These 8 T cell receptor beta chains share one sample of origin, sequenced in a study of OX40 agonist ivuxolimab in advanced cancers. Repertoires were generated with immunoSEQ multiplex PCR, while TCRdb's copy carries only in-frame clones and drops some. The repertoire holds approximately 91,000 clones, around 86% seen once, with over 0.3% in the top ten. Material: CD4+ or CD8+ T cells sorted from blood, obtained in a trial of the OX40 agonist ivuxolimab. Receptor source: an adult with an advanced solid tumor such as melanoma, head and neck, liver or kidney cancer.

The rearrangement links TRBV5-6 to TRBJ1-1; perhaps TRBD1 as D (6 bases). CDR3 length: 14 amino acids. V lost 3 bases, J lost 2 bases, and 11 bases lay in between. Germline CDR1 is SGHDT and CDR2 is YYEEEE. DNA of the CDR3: TGTGCCAGCAGCTCCTTGGGGGCTAACACTGAAGCTTTCTTT. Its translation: CASSSLGANTEAFF.

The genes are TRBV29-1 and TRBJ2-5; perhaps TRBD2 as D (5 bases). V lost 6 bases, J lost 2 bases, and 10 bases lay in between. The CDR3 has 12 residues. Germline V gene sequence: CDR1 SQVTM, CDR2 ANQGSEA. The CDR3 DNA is TGCAGCGTGGACGGGGTACAAGAGACCCAGTACTTC. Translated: CSVDGVQETQYF.

The CDR3 DNA sequence: TGTGCCAGCAAAGTTGTAGATACGCAGTATTTT. This translates into CASKVVDTQYF. The chain has TRBV6-5 and TRBJ2-3; D gene unclear. This CDR3 spans 11 amino acids. Trimming shortened V by 7 bases and J by 5 bases, and 7 bases separated the two germline ends. Germline lookup yields CDR1 MNHEY and CDR2 SVGAGI.

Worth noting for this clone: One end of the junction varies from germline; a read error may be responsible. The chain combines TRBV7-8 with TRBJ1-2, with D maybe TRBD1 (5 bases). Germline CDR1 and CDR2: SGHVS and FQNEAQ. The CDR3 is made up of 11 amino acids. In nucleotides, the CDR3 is TGTGCCAGCAGCTTAGGGTTCGACAGCCGCTTC. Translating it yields CASSLGFDSRF.

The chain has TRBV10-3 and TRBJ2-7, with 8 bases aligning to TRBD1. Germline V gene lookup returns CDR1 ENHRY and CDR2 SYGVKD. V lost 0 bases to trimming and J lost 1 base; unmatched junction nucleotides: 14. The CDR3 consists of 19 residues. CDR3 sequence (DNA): TGTGCCATCAGTGAGTCGATCAGCTTTGTGACAGGGGATTCCTACGAGCAGTACTTC. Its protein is CAISESISFVTGDSYEQYF.

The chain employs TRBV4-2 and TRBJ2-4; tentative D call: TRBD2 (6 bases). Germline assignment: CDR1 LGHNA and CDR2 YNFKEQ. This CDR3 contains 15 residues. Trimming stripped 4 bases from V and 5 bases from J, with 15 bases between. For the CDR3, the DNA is TGTGCCAGCAGCCCTGGGGGGTCCAGGGAAAACATTCAGTACTTC. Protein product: CASSPGGSRENIQYF.

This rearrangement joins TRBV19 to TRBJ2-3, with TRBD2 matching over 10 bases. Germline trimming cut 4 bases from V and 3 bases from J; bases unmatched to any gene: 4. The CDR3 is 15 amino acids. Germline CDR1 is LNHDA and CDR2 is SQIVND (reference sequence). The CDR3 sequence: CASSTSGGATDTQYF. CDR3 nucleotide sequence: TGTGCCAGTAGTACGAGCGGGGGGGCGACAGATACGCAGTATTTT.

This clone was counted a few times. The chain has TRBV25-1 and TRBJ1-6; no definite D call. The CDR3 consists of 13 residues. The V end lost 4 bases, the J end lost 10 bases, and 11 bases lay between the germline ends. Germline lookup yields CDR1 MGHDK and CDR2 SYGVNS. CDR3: CASSVGLESPLHF. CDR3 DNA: TGTGCCAGCAGTGTCGGATTGGAGTCACCCCTCCACTTT. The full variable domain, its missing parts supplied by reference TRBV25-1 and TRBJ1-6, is EADIYQTPRYLVIGTGKKITLECSQTMGHDKMYWYQQDPGMELHLIHYSYGVNSTEKGDLSSESTVSRIRTEHFPLTLESARPSHTSQYLCASSVGLESPLHFGNGTRLTVT.